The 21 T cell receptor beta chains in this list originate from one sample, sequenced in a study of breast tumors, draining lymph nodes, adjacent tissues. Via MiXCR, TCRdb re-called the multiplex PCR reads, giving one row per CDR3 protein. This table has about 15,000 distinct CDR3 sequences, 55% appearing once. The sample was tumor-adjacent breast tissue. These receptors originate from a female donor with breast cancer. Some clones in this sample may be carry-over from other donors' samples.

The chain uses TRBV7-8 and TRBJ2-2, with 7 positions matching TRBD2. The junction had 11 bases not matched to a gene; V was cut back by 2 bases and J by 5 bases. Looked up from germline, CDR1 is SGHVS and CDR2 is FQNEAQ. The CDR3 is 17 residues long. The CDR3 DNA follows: TGTGCCAGCAGCTTATCCCGCAGCGGGATGTGGACCGGGGAGCTGTTTTTT. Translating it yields CASSLSRSGMWTGELFF.

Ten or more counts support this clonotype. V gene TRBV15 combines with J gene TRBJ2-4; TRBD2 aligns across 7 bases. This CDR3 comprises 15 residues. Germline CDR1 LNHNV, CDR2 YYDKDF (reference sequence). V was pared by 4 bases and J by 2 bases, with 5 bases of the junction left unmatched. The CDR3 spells CATSTGGITKNIQYF. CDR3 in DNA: TGTGCCACCAGCACGGGGGGAATAACCAAAAACATTCAGTACTTC. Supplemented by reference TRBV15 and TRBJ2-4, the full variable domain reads DAMVIQNPRYQVTQFGKPVTLSCSQTLNHNVMYWYQQKSSQAPKLLFHYYDKDFNNEADTPDNFQSRRPNTSFCFLDIRSPGLGDTAMYLCATSTGGITKNIQYFGAGTRLSVL.

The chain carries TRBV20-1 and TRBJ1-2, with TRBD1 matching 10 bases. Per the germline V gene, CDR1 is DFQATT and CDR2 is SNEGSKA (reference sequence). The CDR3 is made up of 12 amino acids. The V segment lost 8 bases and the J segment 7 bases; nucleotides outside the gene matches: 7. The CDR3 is CSSRQGAFGYTF. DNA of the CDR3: TGCAGTTCTCGACAGGGGGCGTTTGGCTACACCTTC.

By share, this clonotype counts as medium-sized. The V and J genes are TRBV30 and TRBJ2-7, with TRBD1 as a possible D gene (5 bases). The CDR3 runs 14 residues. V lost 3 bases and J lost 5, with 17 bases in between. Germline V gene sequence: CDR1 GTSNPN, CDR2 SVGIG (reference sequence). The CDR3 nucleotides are TGTGCCTGGAGGTTGGGCAGGGCCCCCAACGAGCAGTACTTC. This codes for CAWRLGRAPNEQYF.

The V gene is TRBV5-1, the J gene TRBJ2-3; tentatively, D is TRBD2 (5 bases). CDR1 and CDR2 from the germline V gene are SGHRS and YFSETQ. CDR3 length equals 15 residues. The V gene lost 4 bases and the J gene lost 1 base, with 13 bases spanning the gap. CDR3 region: CASSPEGARTDTQYF. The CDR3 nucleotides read TGCGCCAGCAGCCCAGAGGGTGCCCGCACAGATACGCAGTATTTT.

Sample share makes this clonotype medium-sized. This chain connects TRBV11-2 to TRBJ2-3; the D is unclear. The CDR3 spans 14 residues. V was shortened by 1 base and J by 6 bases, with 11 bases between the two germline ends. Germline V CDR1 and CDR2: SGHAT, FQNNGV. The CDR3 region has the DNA TGTGCCAGCAGCTTAGTAGAGACGGCGGATACGCAGTATTTT. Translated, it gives CASSLVETADTQYF.

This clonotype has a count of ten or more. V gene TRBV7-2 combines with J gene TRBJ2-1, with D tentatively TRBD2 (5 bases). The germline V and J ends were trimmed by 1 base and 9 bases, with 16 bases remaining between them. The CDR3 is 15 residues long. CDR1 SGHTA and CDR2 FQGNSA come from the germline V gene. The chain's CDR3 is CASSLGRPSAGEQFF. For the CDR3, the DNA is TGTGCCAGCAGCTTAGGGCGCCCTTCTGCGGGTGAGCAGTTCTTC.

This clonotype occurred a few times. CDR3 coding DNA: TGTGCCACCGCTTCCCCGCACTCCTACGAGCAGTACTTC. It codes for CATASPHSYEQYF. The chain employs TRBV24-1 and TRBJ2-7, with no clear D. This CDR3 has 13 residues. The V gene's germline CDR1 is KGHDR and CDR2 SFDVKD. Trimming stripped 9 bases from V and 0 bases from J, with 11 bases between.

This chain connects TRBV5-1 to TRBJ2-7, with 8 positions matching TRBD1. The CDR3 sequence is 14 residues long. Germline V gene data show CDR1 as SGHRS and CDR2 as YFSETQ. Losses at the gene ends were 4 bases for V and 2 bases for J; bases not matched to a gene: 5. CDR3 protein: CASSVQGVTYEQYF. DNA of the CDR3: TGCGCCAGCAGCGTACAGGGGGTGACCTACGAGCAGTACTTC.

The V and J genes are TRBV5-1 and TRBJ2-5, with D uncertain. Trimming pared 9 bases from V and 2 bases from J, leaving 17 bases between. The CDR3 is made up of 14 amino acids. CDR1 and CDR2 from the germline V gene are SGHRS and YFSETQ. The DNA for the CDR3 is TGCGCCACCCGGTCCCGACCCGTTCAAGAGACCCAGTACTTC. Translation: CATRSRPVQETQYF.

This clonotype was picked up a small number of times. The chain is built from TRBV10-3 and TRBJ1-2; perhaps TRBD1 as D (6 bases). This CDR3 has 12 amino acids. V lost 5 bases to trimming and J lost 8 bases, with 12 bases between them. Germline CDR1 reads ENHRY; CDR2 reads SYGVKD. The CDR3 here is CAISLQGRGYTF. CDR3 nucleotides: TGTGCCATCAGTCTACAGGGACGCGGCTACACCTTC.

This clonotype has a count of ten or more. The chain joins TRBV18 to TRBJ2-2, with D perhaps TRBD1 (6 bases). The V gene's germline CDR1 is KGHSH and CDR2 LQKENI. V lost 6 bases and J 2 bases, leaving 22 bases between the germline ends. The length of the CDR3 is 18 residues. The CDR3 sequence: CASSQNPRGSINTGELFF. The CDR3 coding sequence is TGTGCCAGCTCGCAAAACCCCAGGGGATCCATCAACACCGGGGAGCTGTTTTTT.

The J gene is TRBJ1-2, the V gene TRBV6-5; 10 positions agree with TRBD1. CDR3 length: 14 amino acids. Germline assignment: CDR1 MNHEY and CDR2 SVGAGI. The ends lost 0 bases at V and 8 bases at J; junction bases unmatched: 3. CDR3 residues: CASSYSDRGDGYTF. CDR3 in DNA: TGTGCCAGCAGTTACTCGGACAGGGGGGACGGCTACACCTTC.

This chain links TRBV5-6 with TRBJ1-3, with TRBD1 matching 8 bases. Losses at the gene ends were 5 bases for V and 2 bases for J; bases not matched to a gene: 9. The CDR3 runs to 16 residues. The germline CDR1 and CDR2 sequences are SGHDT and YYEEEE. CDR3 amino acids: CASRLWTGTTGNTIYF. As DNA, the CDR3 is TGTGCCAGCAGACTATGGACAGGGACGACTGGAAACACCATATATTTT.

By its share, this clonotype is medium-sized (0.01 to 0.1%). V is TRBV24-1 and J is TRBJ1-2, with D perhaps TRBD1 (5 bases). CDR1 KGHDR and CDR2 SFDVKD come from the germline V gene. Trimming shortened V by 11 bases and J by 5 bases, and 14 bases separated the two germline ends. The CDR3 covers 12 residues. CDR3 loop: CAIQGEGYGYTF. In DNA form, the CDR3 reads TGTGCCATCCAGGGAGAAGGGTATGGCTACACCTTC.

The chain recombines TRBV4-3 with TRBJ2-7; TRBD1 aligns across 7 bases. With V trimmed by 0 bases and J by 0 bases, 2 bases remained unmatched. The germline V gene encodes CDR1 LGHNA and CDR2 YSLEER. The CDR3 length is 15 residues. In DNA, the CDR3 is TGCGCCAGCAGCCAAGAGGGACAGAGCTCCTACGAGCAGTACTTC. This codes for CASSQEGQSSYEQYF.

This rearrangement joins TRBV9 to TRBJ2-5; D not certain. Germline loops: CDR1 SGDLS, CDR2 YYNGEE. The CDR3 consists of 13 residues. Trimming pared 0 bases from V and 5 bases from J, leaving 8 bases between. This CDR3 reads CASSVASLETQYF. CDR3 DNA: TGTGCCAGCAGCGTAGCTAGTTTGGAGACCCAGTACTTC.

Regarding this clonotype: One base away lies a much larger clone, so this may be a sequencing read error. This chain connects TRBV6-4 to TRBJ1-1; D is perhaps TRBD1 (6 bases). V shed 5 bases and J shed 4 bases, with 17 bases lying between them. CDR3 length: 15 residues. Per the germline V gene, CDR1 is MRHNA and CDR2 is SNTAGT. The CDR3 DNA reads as TGTGCCAGCAGTCAGCACGGGGGCGTGAGCACTGAAGCTTTCTTT. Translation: CASSQHGGVSTEAFF.

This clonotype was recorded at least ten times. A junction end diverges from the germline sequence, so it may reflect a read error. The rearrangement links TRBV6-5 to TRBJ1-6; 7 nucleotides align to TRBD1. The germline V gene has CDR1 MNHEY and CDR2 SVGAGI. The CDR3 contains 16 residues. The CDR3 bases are TGTGCCAGCAGGTCTACAGGGGTAGCCTATAATCCACCCCTCCACTTT. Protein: CASRSTGVAYNPPLHF.

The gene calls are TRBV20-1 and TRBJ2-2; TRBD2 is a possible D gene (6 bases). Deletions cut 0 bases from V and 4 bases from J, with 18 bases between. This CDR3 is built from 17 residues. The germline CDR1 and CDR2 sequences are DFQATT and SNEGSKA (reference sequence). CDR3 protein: CSARDQLATSITGELFF. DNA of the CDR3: TGCAGTGCTAGAGATCAACTAGCCACCTCGATCACCGGGGAGCTGTTTTTT.

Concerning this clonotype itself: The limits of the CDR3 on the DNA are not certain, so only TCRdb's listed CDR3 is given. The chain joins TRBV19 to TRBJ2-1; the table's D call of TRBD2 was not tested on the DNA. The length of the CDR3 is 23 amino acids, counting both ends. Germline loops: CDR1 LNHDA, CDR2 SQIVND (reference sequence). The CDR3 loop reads CASSQTSVYFCAISEELADGVFF.